The rows below give T cell receptor beta chains drawn from one sample of a study of PD-1 blockade in classical Hodgkin lymphoma. Assay used: immunoSEQ multiplex PCR; TCRdb lists only in-frame clones, some missing. Of approximately 61,000 clones listed, 80% to 90% are singletons. Sequences were derived from peripheral blood mononuclear cells (PBMCs), sampled at baseline. The receptor source for this set is a human donor with classical Hodgkin lymphoma. The CDR3 runs from the conserved cysteine through the conserved F or W. The D gene is left open where the match is weak. Where a row states a size, it is once, few, many or the class of an expanded clone; other rows omit it.

clone size	J gene	V gene	D gene	CDR3 DNA	CDR3 protein
NA	TRBJ1-2	TRBV2	TRBD1	TGTGCCAGCAGTGGGGGTAGGGAGGGGGCCATTGGCTACACCTTC	CASSGGREGAIGYTF
NA	TRBJ2-1	TRBV6-5	TRBD2	TGTGCCAGCAATCGGGCGGGGGGCCGTAATGAGCAGTTCTTC	CASNRAGGRNEQFF
NA	TRBJ2-7	TRBV11-2	NA	TGTGCCAGCAGCGTCGGACAGCGCGCTGAGGAGCAGTACTTC	CASSVGQRAEEQYF
NA	TRBJ1-3	TRBV7-9	NA	TGTGCCAGCGGTTCTCAGTCCGGAAACACCATATATTTT	CASGSQSGNTIYF
NA	TRBJ1-2	TRBV6-5	NA	TGTGCCAGCAGCTTACACCCAGGGGATGGCTACACCTTC	CASSLHPGDGYTF
once	TRBJ2-7	TRBV4-1	NA	TGCGCCAGCAGTTGGGGGGACGTGCAGTACTTC	CASSWGDVQYF
NA	TRBJ2-1	TRBV9	NA	TGTGCCAGCAGCGGAGACTCCTACAATGAGCAGTTCTTC	CASSGDSYNEQFF
few	TRBJ1-5	TRBV6-1	NA	TGTGCCAGCAGCCTCACAGGGACGGGCAATCAGCCCCAGCATTTT	CASSLTGTGNQPQHF
few	TRBJ1-1	TRBV4-1	NA	TGCGCCAGCAGCCAAGACCCCGGGGGGGACACTGAAGCTTTCTTT	CASSQDPGGDTEAFF
NA	TRBJ2-5	TRBV18	NA	TGTGCCAGCTCACGTGGGGACCAAGAGACCCAGTACTTC	CASSRGDQETQYF
NA	TRBJ2-3	TRBV27	NA	TGTGCCATCGGGCGGCACCTCGCAGATACGCAGTATTTT	CAIGRHLADTQYF
NA	TRBJ2-7	TRBV7-3	NA	TGTGCCAGCAGCTTCTCGGCAGGGGGGAACGAGCAGTACTTC	CASSFSAGGNEQYF
NA	TRBJ1-4	TRBV5-4	TRBD1	TGTGCCAGCAGCGCCAACAGGGGAATTGATGAAAAACTGTTTTTT	CASSANRGIDEKLFF
NA	TRBJ2-7	TRBV6-5	NA	TGTGCCAGCACCCCCGGGACCTCCTACGAGCAGTACTTC	CASTPGTSYEQYF
NA	TRBJ1-4	TRBV14	NA	TGTGCCAGCAGCCGCCCCGGGCCGGACGAAAAACTGTTTTTT	CASSRPGPDEKLFF
NA	TRBJ1-1	TRBV27	NA	TGTGCCAGCAGTTTCATTAGTAGGGGGAACACTGAAGCTTTCTTT	CASSFISRGNTEAFF
NA	TRBJ2-1	TRBV7-8	TRBD2	TGTGCCAGCAGCTTTAGCGGGGGGGACAATGAGCAGTTCTTC	CASSFSGGDNEQFF
NA	TRBJ2-1	TRBV5-1	NA	TGCGCCAGCAGCTTGGTGGCTTCTCCCGTGTATGAGCAGTTCTTC	CASSLVASPVYEQFF
medium-sized	TRBJ2-7	TRBV11-2	TRBD2	TGTGCCAGCATGGTCCGTAGCGGGGTTGGTGAGCAGTACTTC	CASMVRSGVGEQYF
NA	TRBJ1-4	TRBV6-1	NA	TGTGCCAGCAGTGAAGCGCTTCAGGGATATGAAAAACTGTTTTTT	CASSEALQGYEKLFF
NA	TRBJ2-1	TRBV5-1	NA	TGCGCCAGCAGTAGCTCAGGTTCCTCCTACAATGAGCAGTTCTTC	CASSSSGSSYNEQFF
NA	TRBJ2-3	TRBV12-5	TRBD2	TGTGCTAGTGGGTCCGGACTAGCGGGCACAGATACGCAGTATTTT	CASGSGLAGTDTQYF
NA	TRBJ2-2	TRBV28	NA	TGTGCCAGCAGCGGCAGGGCGACCGGGGAGCTGTTTTTT	CASSGRATGELFF
few	TRBJ1-6	TRBV10-1	NA	TGCGCCAGCAGTGAGACAGGGATTAATTCACCCCTCCACTTT	CASSETGINSPLHF
NA	TRBJ2-1	TRBV16	TRBD1	TGTGCCAGCAGCCACCGGGACAGGGGCAGTGAGTTCTTC	CASSHRDRGSEFF
NA	TRBJ1-2	TRBV7-9	NA	TGTGCCAGCAGCGTACCTCAGGACCCCAAGGCCACCTTC	CASSVPQDPKATF
NA	TRBJ2-5	TRBV4-1	NA	TGCGCCAGCAGCCAACGCCAGGGGGGGATCCAAGAGACCCAGTACTTC	CASSQRQGGIQETQYF
NA	TRBJ1-1	TRBV6-5	TRBD1	TGTGCCAGCAGCCGGGACAGGTCGAACACTGAAGCTTTCTTT	CASSRDRSNTEAFF
NA	TRBJ1-2	TRBV10-3	NA	TGTGCCATCAGGGACCCTCGGACTCCCTATGGCTACACCTTC	CAIRDPRTPYGYTF
NA	TRBJ1-2	TRBV5-4	NA	TGTGCCAGCAGCTTTGGGTTTGCCGGCGATGGCTACACCTTC	CASSFGFAGDGYTF
NA	TRBJ2-1	TRBV6-4	NA	TGTGCCAGCAGTGACTCGGGGTCAGGGTGGTTGTTCTTC	CASSDSGSGWLFF
NA	TRBJ1-5	TRBV21-1	NA	TGTGCCAGCAGCAAAGGCGGCGAGGACTGCAATCAGCCCCAGCATTTT	CASSKGGEDCNQPQHF
NA	TRBJ2-3	TRBV5-1	NA	TGCGCCAGCAGCCTAACGGAACCAGGGTTCGTAGATACGCAGTATTTT	CASSLTEPGFVDTQYF
NA	TRBJ2-7	TRBV7-9	NA	TGTGCCAGCAGCTGGGGCTACGAGCAGTACTTC	CASSWGYEQYF
NA	TRBJ2-5	TRBV7-9	NA	TGTGCCAGCAGCTTAGATACAAAAGCCCAAGAGACCCAGTACTTC	CASSLDTKAQETQYF
NA	TRBJ1-5	TRBV6-1	TRBD1	TGTGCCAGCAGTGAGGGACAGGTGAATCAGCCCCAGCATTTT	CASSEGQVNQPQHF
NA	TRBJ1-3	TRBV18	TRBD1	TGTGCCAGCTCACCAGAGGAAGCGGGACAGGGCGCAGGAAACACCATATATTTT	CASSPEEAGQGAGNTIYF
NA	TRBJ2-1	TRBV10-1	TRBD2	TGCGCCAGCGGACTAGCGGGGGGCGTTGAGCAGTTCTTC	CASGLAGGVEQFF
once	TRBJ2-3	TRBV6-5	NA	TGTGCCAGCAGTTTGGCGGGTGGCACAGATACGCAGTATTTT	CASSLAGGTDTQYF
NA	TRBJ1-5	TRBV19	NA	TGTGCCAGTAGTATTTCGGGGTGGTATAGCAATCAGCCCCAGCATTTT	CASSISGWYSNQPQHF
NA	TRBJ2-2	TRBV6-5	NA	TGTGCCAGCAGTTACTCCGGGCCCGGGGAGCTGTTTTTT	CASSYSGPGELFF
NA	TRBJ2-4	TRBV7-9	NA	TGTGCCAGCAGCTCCCGAATTGGGCCAGCCAAAAACATTCAGTACTTC	CASSSRIGPAKNIQYF
NA	TRBJ2-1	TRBV28	NA	TGTGCCAGCAGTTTTGGCAGGGCCTCCTACAATGAGCAGTTCTTC	CASSFGRASYNEQFF
NA	TRBJ2-5	TRBV14	NA	TGTGCCAGCAGCCAAACCTCGGGACATTGGGAGACCCAGTACTTC	CASSQTSGHWETQYF
NA	TRBJ1-5	TRBV12-5	NA	TGTGCTAGTGGCCCGAGACCTAACGGAGGGGACTCGAGCAATCAGCCCCAGCATTTT	CASGPRPNGGDSSNQPQHF
NA	TRBJ2-7	TRBV19	NA	TGTGCCAGTAGTAAGAACAGCTTACCTTCCTACGAGCAGTACTTC	CASSKNSLPSYEQYF
once	TRBJ2-1	TRBV10-3	NA	TGTGCCATCAGTGAGAGGGAGGAAAGCGGTGAGCAGTTCTTC	CAISEREESGEQFF
once	TRBJ1-4	TRBV14	TRBD1	TGTGCCAGCAACCAGGGGGGAACTAATGAAAAACTGTTTTTT	CASNQGGTNEKLFF
NA	TRBJ1-4	TRBV15	NA	TGTGCCACCAGCTTCAACCGGGATCTTAATGAAAAACTGTTTTTT	CATSFNRDLNEKLFF
NA	TRBJ2-7	TRBV30	NA	TGTGCCTGGGGGAGAGGTCCCATCTACGAGCAGTACTTC	CAWGRGPIYEQYF
NA	TRBJ2-4	TRBV4-1	TRBD1	TGCGCCAGCAGCCAACTTTATGGACAGGGAGCCAAAAACATTCAGTACTTC	CASSQLYGQGAKNIQYF
NA	TRBJ1-6	TRBV6-1	TRBD1	TGTGCCAGCAGTGCTTGGGACAGGAGCTCCTATAATTCACCCCTCCACTTT	CASSAWDRSSYNSPLHF
NA	TRBJ2-7	TRBV25-1	TRBD1	TGTGCCAGCAGTGAATGGGGACAGGGGGCCTACGAGCAGTACTTC	CASSEWGQGAYEQYF
NA	TRBJ2-3	TRBV4-2	TRBD2	TGTGCCAGCAGCTCCCCCCCAAGCGGGGGGCCAGATACGCAGTATTTT	CASSSPPSGGPDTQYF